This T cell receptor beta chain emerged from a study of CD8 T cells in ankylosing spondylitis. It was by quantitative 5'-RACE with molecular barcodes that TCR beta libraries were made. Each CDR3 protein gets one entry after TCRdb re-called the 5' RACE reads with MiXCR. The table lists around 32,000 distinct CDR3 sequences, around 6.7% of them singletons. This clonotype occurred many times. What it binds is not known. CDR1 and CDR2 from the germline V gene are GTSNPN and SVGIG (reference sequence). CDR3 size: 10 residues. V shed 3 bases and J shed 10 bases, with 7 bases lying between them. Findings and caveats of the study: Ankylosing spondylitis blood appeared to carry a characteristic TCR beta motif of seven to nine highly homologous variants.

Sequenced sample: blood, either unsorted or a sorted T cell fraction (not recorded which). The chain uses TRBV30 and TRBJ2-1; possibly TRBD1 for D (5 bases). The origin of this receptor is a male donor with ankylosing spondylitis or in good health (not recorded which). The CDR3 sequence: CAWSRVEQFF. DNA for the CDR3: TGTGCCTGGAGCAGGGTGGAGCAGTTCTTC.